The entry below gives a single T cell receptor (beta chain) sequence along with its context. What it recognizes is unknown. Trimming took 1 base from V and 8 from J, leaving 18 bases between them. CDR1 is SEHNR, CDR2 FQNEAQ, per germline (reference sequence). The CDR3 extends over 16 amino acids. The sample comes from a study of graft-versus-host responses after intestinal transplantation. At the level of the study: Once they had received anti-thymocyte globulin induction, all recipients took tacrolimus and steroids for around 3 years. General study findings and limits: Declining HvG levels early post-transplant were linked to peak circulating GvH clone levels.

Sequencing used immunoSEQ multiplex PCR; TCRdb keeps in-frame clones, though not all of them. Of about 47,000 clones in the sample, 90% to 95% were seen once. This receptor was obtained from a human donor who was the organ donor for an intestinal transplant. The rearrangement uses TRBV7-9 and TRBJ1-5, with no clear D. The specimen was unstimulated CD8+ T cells sorted from spleen or lymph node cells, collected before transplant. CDR3 residues: CASSLDSAGSPEPQHF. CDR3 DNA: TGTGCCAGCAGCTTAGACTCCGCGGGGTCCCCGGAGCCCCAGCATTTT.